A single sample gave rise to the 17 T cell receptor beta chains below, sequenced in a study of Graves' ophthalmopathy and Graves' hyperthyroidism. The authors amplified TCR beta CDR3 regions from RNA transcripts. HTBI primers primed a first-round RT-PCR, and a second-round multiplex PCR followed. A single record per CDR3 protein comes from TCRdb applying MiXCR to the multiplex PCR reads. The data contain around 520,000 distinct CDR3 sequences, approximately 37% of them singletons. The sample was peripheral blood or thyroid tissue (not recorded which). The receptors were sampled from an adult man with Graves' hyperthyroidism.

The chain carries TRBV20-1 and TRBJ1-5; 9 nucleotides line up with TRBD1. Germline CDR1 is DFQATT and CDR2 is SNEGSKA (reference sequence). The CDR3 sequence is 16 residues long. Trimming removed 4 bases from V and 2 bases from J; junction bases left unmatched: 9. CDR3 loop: CSATDRGTRGNQPQHF. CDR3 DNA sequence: TGCAGTGCTACGGACAGGGGTACGAGGGGCAATCAGCCCCAGCATTTT.

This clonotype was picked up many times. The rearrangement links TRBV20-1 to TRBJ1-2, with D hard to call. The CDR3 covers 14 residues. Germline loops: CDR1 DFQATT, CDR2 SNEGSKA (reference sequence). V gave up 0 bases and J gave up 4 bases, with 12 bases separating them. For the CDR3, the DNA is TGCAGTGCTAGAGATCTAAACTCGCCCTATGGCTACACCTTC. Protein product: CSARDLNSPYGYTF.

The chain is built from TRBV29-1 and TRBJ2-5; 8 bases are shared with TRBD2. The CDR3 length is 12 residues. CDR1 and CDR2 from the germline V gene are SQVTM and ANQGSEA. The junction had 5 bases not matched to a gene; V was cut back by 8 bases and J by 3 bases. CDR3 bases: TGCAGCCCTCTCGGGAGGGAAGAGACCCAGTACTTC. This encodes CSPLGREETQYF.

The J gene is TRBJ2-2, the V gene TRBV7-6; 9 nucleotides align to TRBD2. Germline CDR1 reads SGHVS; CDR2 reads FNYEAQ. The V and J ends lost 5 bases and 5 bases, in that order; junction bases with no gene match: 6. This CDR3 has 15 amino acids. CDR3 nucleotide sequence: TGTGCCAGCAGCGAGCGGGGGGTTGGTACCGGGGAGCTGTTTTTT. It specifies CASSERGVGTGELFF.

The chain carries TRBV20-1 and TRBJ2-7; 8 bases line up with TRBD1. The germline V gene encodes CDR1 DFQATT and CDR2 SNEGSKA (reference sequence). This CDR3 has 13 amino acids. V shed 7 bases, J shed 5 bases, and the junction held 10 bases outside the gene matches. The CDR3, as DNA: TGCAGTGTAGCCCGGACAGGGACCCACGAGCAGTACTTC. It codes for CSVARTGTHEQYF.

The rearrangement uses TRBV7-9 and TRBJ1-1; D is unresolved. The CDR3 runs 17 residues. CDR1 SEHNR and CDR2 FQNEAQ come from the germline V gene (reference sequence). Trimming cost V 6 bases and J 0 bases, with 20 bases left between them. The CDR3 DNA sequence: TGTGCCAGCAGTTACTCGGTTTTCCCGGGAATGAACACTGAAGCTTTCTTT. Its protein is CASSYSVFPGMNTEAFF.

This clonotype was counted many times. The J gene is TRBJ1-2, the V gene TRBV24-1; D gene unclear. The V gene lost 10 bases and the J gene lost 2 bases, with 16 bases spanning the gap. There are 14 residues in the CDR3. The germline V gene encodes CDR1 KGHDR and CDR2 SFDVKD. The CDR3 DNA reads TGTGCCACAAGTCGAAAAAACAGAAACTATGGCTACACCTTC. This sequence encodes CATSRKNRNYGYTF.

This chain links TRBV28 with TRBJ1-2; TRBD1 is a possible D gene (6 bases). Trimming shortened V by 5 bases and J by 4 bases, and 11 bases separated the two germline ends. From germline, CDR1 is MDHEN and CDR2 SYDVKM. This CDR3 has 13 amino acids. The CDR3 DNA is TGTGCCAGCAGTCGGGGGCAGATCTATGGCTACACCTTC. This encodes CASSRGQIYGYTF.

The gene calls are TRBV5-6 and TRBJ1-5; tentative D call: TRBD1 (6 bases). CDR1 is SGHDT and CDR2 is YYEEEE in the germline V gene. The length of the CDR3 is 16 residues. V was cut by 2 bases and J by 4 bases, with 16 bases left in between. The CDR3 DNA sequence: TGTGCCAGCAGCTTTGGGGGGAGGGGGGCTAATCAGCCCCAGCATTTT. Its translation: CASSFGGRGANQPQHF.

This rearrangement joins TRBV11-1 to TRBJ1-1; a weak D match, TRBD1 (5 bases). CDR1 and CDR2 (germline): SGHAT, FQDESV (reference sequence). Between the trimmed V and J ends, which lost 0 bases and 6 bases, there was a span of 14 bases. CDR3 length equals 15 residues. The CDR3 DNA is TGTGCCAGCAGCTTAGCGCAAGCAGGGCACGCTGAAGCTTTCTTT. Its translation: CASSLAQAGHAEAFF.

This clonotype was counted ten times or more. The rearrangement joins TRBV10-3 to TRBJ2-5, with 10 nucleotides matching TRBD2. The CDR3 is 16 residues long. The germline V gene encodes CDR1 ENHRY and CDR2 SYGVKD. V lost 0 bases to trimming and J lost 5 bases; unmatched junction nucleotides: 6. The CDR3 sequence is CAISESEREGDETQYF. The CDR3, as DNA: TGTGCCATCAGTGAGTCTGAGCGGGAGGGCGATGAGACCCAGTACTTC.

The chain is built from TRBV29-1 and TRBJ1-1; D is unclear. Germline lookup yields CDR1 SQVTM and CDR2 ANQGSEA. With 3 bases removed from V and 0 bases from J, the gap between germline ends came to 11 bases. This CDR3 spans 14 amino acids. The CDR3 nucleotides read TGCAGCGTTGAGGGCCGGGCTGTGAACACTGAAGCTTTCTTT. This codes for CSVEGRAVNTEAFF.

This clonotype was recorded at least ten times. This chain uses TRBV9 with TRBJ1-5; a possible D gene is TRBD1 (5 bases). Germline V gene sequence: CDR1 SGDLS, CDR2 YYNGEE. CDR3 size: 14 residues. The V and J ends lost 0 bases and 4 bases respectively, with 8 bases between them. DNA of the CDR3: TGTGCCAGCAGCGTAGATGGGGGAAATCAGCCCCAGCATTTT. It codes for CASSVDGGNQPQHF.

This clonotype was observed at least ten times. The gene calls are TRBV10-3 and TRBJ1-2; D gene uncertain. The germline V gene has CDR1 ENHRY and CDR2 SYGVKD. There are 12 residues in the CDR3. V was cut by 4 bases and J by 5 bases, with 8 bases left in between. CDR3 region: CAISGAVYGYTF. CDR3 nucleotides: TGTGCCATCAGTGGTGCCGTATATGGCTACACCTTC.

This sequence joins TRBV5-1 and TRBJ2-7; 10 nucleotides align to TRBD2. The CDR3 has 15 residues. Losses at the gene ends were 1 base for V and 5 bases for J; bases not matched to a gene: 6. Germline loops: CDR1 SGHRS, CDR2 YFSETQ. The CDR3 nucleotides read TGCGCCAGCAGCTTGATAGCGGGAGGAGGAGACGAGCAGTACTTC. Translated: CASSLIAGGGDEQYF.

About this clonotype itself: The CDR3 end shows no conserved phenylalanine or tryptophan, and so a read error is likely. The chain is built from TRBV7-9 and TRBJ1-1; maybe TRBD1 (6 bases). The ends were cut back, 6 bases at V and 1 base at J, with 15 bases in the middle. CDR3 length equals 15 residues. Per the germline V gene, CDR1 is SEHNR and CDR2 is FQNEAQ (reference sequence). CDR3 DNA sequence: TGTGCCAGCAGACCAACACAGGGTCCGAACACTGAAGCTTTCTAT. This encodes CASRPTQGPNTEAFY.

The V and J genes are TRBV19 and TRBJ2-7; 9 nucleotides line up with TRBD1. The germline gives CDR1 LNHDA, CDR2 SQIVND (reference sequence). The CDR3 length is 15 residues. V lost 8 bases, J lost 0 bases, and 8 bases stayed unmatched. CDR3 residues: CASQRTGASSYEQYF. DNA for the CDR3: TGTGCCAGTCAAAGGACAGGGGCGAGCTCCTACGAGCAGTACTTC.